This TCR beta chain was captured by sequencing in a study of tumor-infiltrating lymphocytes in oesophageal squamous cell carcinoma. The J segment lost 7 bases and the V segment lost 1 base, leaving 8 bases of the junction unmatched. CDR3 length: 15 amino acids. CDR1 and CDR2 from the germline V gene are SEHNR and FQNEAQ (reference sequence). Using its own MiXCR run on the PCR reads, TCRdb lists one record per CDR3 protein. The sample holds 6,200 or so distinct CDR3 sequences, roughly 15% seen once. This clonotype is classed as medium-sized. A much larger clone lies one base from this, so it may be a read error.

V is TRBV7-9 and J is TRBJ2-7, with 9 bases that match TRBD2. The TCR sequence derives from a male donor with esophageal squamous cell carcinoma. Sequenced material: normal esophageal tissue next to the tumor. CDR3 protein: CASSLVAGDVNEQYF. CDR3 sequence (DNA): TGTGCCAGCAGCTTAGTAGCGGGGGATGTCAATGAGCAGTACTTC.